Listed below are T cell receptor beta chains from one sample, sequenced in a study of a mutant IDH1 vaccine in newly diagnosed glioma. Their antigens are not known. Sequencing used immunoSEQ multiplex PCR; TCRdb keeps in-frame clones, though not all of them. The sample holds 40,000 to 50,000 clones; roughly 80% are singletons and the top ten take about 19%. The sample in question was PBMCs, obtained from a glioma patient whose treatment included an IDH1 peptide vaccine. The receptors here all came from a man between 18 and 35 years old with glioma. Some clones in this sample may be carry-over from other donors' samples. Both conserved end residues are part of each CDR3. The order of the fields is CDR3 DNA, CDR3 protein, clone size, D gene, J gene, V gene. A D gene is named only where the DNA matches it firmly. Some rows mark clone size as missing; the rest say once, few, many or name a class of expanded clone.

CDR3 DNA: TGTGCCAGCAGCCTGGACAGGGGGCTATACACTGAAGCTTTCTTT
CDR3 protein: CASSLDRGLYTEAFF
clone size: few
D gene: TRBD1
J gene: TRBJ1-1
V gene: TRBV7-9

CDR3 DNA: TGTGCCAGCAGTCCCCGATTCGAGTGGAACAATCAGCCCCAGCATTTT
CDR3 protein: CASSPRFEWNNQPQHF
clone size: .
D gene: .
J gene: TRBJ1-5
V gene: TRBV7-8

CDR3 DNA: TGTGCCAGCAGTGAGAGGTTAGGGAACGATGAGCAGTTCTTC
CDR3 protein: CASSERLGNDEQFF
clone size: .
D gene: .
J gene: TRBJ2-1
V gene: TRBV2

CDR3 DNA: TGTGCCAGTCGTAGCGGACAGGGGGCTGGGGAGCAGTACTTC
CDR3 protein: CASRSGQGAGEQYF
clone size: .
D gene: TRBD1
J gene: TRBJ2-7
V gene: TRBV4-2

CDR3 DNA: TGTGCCATCAGTGATGGGGATATAACAACCGGGGAGCTGTTTTTT
CDR3 protein: CAISDGDITTGELFF
clone size: .
D gene: .
J gene: TRBJ2-2
V gene: TRBV10-3

CDR3 DNA: TGTGCCAGTGGAAGGCAATCCTACAATGAGCAGTTCTTC
CDR3 protein: CASGRQSYNEQFF
clone size: .
D gene: .
J gene: TRBJ2-1
V gene: TRBV5-4

CDR3 DNA: TGTGCCAGCAGCCCCCAGGCCATAAACACCGGGGAGCTGTTTTTT
CDR3 protein: CASSPQAINTGELFF
clone size: .
D gene: .
J gene: TRBJ2-2
V gene: TRBV7-2

CDR3 DNA: TGTGCCAGCAGTTACGGGCAGGGTATTGACTATGGCTACACCTTC
CDR3 protein: CASSYGQGIDYGYTF
clone size: once
D gene: .
J gene: TRBJ1-2
V gene: TRBV6-5

CDR3 DNA: TGTGCCAGCAGTTACTCGGCTGGGTCCTACGAGCAGTACTTC
CDR3 protein: CASSYSAGSYEQYF
clone size: .
D gene: .
J gene: TRBJ2-7
V gene: TRBV6-5

CDR3 DNA: TGCGCCAGCAGCCGGGACCAGTTATCACCCCTCCACTTT
CDR3 protein: CASSRDQLSPLHF
clone size: few
D gene: .
J gene: TRBJ1-6
V gene: TRBV5-1

CDR3 DNA: TGTGCCAGCAGTTCTGAAGTATACGAGCAGTACTTC
CDR3 protein: CASSSEVYEQYF
clone size: .
D gene: .
J gene: TRBJ2-7
V gene: TRBV6-5

CDR3 DNA: TGTGCCAGCAGGCAGGGGGACACTGAAGCTTTCTTT
CDR3 protein: CASRQGDTEAFF
clone size: .
D gene: TRBD1
J gene: TRBJ1-1
V gene: TRBV13

CDR3 DNA: TGTGCCAGCAGCCATGACAGGAGAGGCGAAAAACTGTTTTTT
CDR3 protein: CASSHDRRGEKLFF
clone size: .
D gene: .
J gene: TRBJ1-4
V gene: TRBV14

CDR3 DNA: TGTGCCAGCAGCTTACTTGACAACACTGAAGCTTTCTTT
CDR3 protein: CASSLLDNTEAFF
clone size: .
D gene: .
J gene: TRBJ1-1
V gene: TRBV7-9

CDR3 DNA: TGTGCCAGCAGCTTATATAGTGGCGAACTCGAGCAGTACTTC
CDR3 protein: CASSLYSGELEQYF
clone size: .
D gene: .
J gene: TRBJ2-7
V gene: TRBV7-2

CDR3 DNA: TGTGCCAGTACCTGGACAGGGGGAACCTACAATGAGCAGTTCTTC
CDR3 protein: CASTWTGGTYNEQFF
clone size: .
D gene: TRBD1
J gene: TRBJ2-1
V gene: TRBV27

CDR3 DNA: TGCGCCAGCAGCTTGGATAACCGAGCCGGGTCCACAGATACGCAGTATTTT
CDR3 protein: CASSLDNRAGSTDTQYF
clone size: .
D gene: .
J gene: TRBJ2-3
V gene: TRBV5-1

CDR3 DNA: TGTGCCAGTAGTATGACAGGGGATCCCGTTTATGGCTACACCTTC
CDR3 protein: CASSMTGDPVYGYTF
clone size: .
D gene: TRBD1
J gene: TRBJ1-2
V gene: TRBV19

CDR3 DNA: TGTGCCAGCAGCTTAATACAGGCGGATACGCAGTATTTT
CDR3 protein: CASSLIQADTQYF
clone size: few
D gene: .
J gene: TRBJ2-3
V gene: TRBV5-6

CDR3 DNA: TGTGCCAGCAGCTCTAACAGGGGCCGAAATGAAAAACTGTTTTTT
CDR3 protein: CASSSNRGRNEKLFF
clone size: few
D gene: TRBD1
J gene: TRBJ1-4
V gene: TRBV7-2

CDR3 DNA: TGTGCCAGCAGCCCTATGGGCGGAGAAAAACTGTTTTTT
CDR3 protein: CASSPMGGEKLFF
clone size: .
D gene: .
J gene: TRBJ1-4
V gene: TRBV9

CDR3 DNA: TGCGCCAGCAGCTTGACAGGGTTGCACGAGCAGTACTTC
CDR3 protein: CASSLTGLHEQYF
clone size: .
D gene: .
J gene: TRBJ2-7
V gene: TRBV5-1

CDR3 DNA: TGTGCCAGCAGCTCTACCCCGGGGTTCTCTGAAGCTTTCTTT
CDR3 protein: CASSSTPGFSEAFF
clone size: .
D gene: .
J gene: TRBJ1-1
V gene: TRBV7-3

CDR3 DNA: TGTGCCAGCAGCGTAGCTACCTCTTCCGAGCAGTACTTC
CDR3 protein: CASSVATSSEQYF
clone size: .
D gene: .
J gene: TRBJ2-7
V gene: TRBV9

CDR3 DNA: TGTGCCTGGAGTGTACGGTCCGGGCAGCCCCAGCATTTT
CDR3 protein: CAWSVRSGQPQHF
clone size: .
D gene: .
J gene: TRBJ1-5
V gene: TRBV30

CDR3 DNA: TGTGCCAGCAGCTTAGAGGGCGGGCTAATGTCTTTAAGCACAGATACGCAGTATTTT
CDR3 protein: CASSLEGGLMSLSTDTQYF
clone size: .
D gene: .
J gene: TRBJ2-3
V gene: TRBV7-9

CDR3 DNA: TGTGCCAGCAGCGACAGCGATATGAACACTGAAGCTTTCTTT
CDR3 protein: CASSDSDMNTEAFF
clone size: .
D gene: .
J gene: TRBJ1-1
V gene: TRBV9

CDR3 DNA: TGTGCCACCAGCCCACGTTACTGGGGAGCTTTCTTT
CDR3 protein: CATSPRYWGAFF
clone size: .
D gene: .
J gene: TRBJ1-1
V gene: TRBV15

CDR3 DNA: TGTGCCAGCAGCTTAGGCCGGACAGACACTGAAGCTTTCTTT
CDR3 protein: CASSLGRTDTEAFF
clone size: .
D gene: .
J gene: TRBJ1-1
V gene: TRBV7-9

CDR3 DNA: TGCGCCAGCAGCCAAGATTTCCCCCCCGCTAGCGGGATCTACAATGAGCAGTTCTTC
CDR3 protein: CASSQDFPPASGIYNEQFF
clone size: medium-sized
D gene: TRBD2
J gene: TRBJ2-1
V gene: TRBV4-3

CDR3 DNA: TGTGCCAGTAGTATTGGGGGACTAGCGAATGAGCAGTTCTTC
CDR3 protein: CASSIGGLANEQFF
clone size: medium-sized
D gene: TRBD2
J gene: TRBJ2-1
V gene: TRBV19

CDR3 DNA: TGTGCCTGGAGTGCCTCGCTTGTGGCTGATTTCTTT
CDR3 protein: CAWSASLVADFF
clone size: large
D gene: .
J gene: TRBJ1-1
V gene: TRBV30

CDR3 DNA: TGCGCCAGCAGCCAAGACTGGGGGAATGGCTACACCTTC
CDR3 protein: CASSQDWGNGYTF
clone size: .
D gene: .
J gene: TRBJ1-2
V gene: TRBV4-3

CDR3 DNA: TGTGCCAGCAGCTTGGGACAGCGACGGTACAATGAGCAGTTCTTC
CDR3 protein: CASSLGQRRYNEQFF
clone size: .
D gene: .
J gene: TRBJ2-1
V gene: TRBV5-6

CDR3 DNA: TGTGCCAGCTCACCAGGGTACGAGCAGTACTTC
CDR3 protein: CASSPGYEQYF
clone size: once
D gene: .
J gene: TRBJ2-7
V gene: TRBV18

CDR3 DNA: TGTGCCAGCAGCCCCGGGCCCTCTGGAAACACCATATATTTT
CDR3 protein: CASSPGPSGNTIYF
clone size: .
D gene: .
J gene: TRBJ1-3
V gene: TRBV6-1

CDR3 DNA: TGTGCCAGCAGGTCTCAGGGGAACACCGGGGAGCTGTTTTTT
CDR3 protein: CASRSQGNTGELFF
clone size: .
D gene: .
J gene: TRBJ2-2
V gene: TRBV7-3

CDR3 DNA: TGTGCCATCAGTGAGGGACAGAACAATCAGCCCCAGCATTTT
CDR3 protein: CAISEGQNNQPQHF
clone size: .
D gene: .
J gene: TRBJ1-5
V gene: TRBV10-3

CDR3 DNA: TGCGCCAGCAGCGACCCCCGAGACATACTCTATGGCTACACCTTC
CDR3 protein: CASSDPRDILYGYTF
clone size: .
D gene: .
J gene: TRBJ1-2
V gene: TRBV5-1

CDR3 DNA: TGTGCCAGCAGTACACACCAGGACAGGAAAGTTGCCGAGCAGTACTTC
CDR3 protein: CASSTHQDRKVAEQYF
clone size: .
D gene: TRBD1
J gene: TRBJ2-7
V gene: TRBV27

CDR3 DNA: TGTGCCAGCAGCTTCACAGGGCAAGGGACTGAAGCTTTCTTT
CDR3 protein: CASSFTGQGTEAFF
clone size: few
D gene: .
J gene: TRBJ1-1
V gene: TRBV11-2